This is a list of T cell receptor beta chains from one sample in a study of control samples from healthy donors and cancer patients. Measured with immunoSEQ multiplex PCR; TCRdb has only the in-frame clones, and not every one. The sample records some 120,000 clones, 80% to 95% being singletons. The sample consisted of blood. The receptors were sampled from a man younger than 35 in good health. Both conserved end residues are part of each CDR3. A D gene is named only where the DNA matches it firmly. Expanded clones get a size class; other rows say once, few or many, or leave the size out.

d_call,v_call,clone_size,j_call,cdr3_nt,cdr3_aa
NA,TRBV27,once,TRBJ2-2,TGTGCCAGCAGTTTATATCCCCCGAACACCGGGGAGCTGTTTTTT,CASSLYPPNTGELFF
NA,TRBV7-9,NA,TRBJ2-6,TGTGCCAGCAGCTTAGGGGGGGCCGGGGCCAACGTCCTGACTTTC,CASSLGGAGANVLTF
NA,TRBV29-1,NA,TRBJ2-6,TGCAGCGTTGGAGCTGGGGCCAACGTCCTGACTTTC,CSVGAGANVLTF
TRBD1,TRBV5-1,once,TRBJ1-1,TGCGCCAGCAGCCAACGACAGGGAGCCGCTTTTGGAGAAGCTTTCTTT,CASSQRQGAAFGEAFF
NA,TRBV12-3/TRBV12-4,NA,TRBJ1-1,TGTGCCAGCAGTTCCGCAGGCTACACTGAAGCTTTCTTT,CASSSAGYTEAFF
NA,TRBV10-3,NA,TRBJ2-7,TGTGCCATCAGTGGACGGTTGAGCTCCTACGAGCAGTACTTC,CAISGRLSSYEQYF
TRBD1,TRBV4-1,NA,TRBJ1-5,TGCGCCAGCAGCCAAGTTCAGGGGGCGGATCAGCCCCAGCATTTT,CASSQVQGADQPQHF
NA,TRBV10-3,NA,TRBJ1-1,TGTGCCATCAGTGCGGTCGAGATGAACACTGAAGCTTTCTTT,CAISAVEMNTEAFF
NA,TRBV30,NA,TRBJ1-1,TGTGCCTGGAGTGGAGCAGGGGCGACTGAAGCTTTCTTT,CAWSGAGATEAFF
NA,TRBV7-2,NA,TRBJ2-4,TGTGCCAGCAGCTTAGGGATAAACATTCAGTACTTC,CASSLGINIQYF
TRBD1,TRBV5-6,NA,TRBJ2-7,TGTGCCAGCAGCTACTCCGGGACAGGGGGTTGGTACGAGCAGTACTTC,CASSYSGTGGWYEQYF
NA,TRBV2,NA,TRBJ1-4,TGTGCCAGCAAATCAACCGCAACTAATGAAAAACTGTTTTTT,CASKSTATNEKLFF
NA,TRBV5-1,NA,TRBJ2-5,TGCGCCAGCAGCTTGGAACGGCCCCAAGAGACCCAGTACTTC,CASSLERPQETQYF
NA,TRBV21-1,NA,TRBJ2-3,TGTGCCAGCAGCAAAGCGGGACAGGTTCCTCCGGTGGCAGATACGCAGTATTTT,CASSKAGQVPPVADTQYF
NA,TRBV6-5,NA,TRBJ1-1,TGTGCCAGCAGTTACTCGATTACACTTAACACTGAAGCTTTCTTT,CASSYSITLNTEAFF
NA,TRBV3-1/TRBV3-2,NA,TRBJ2-5,TGTGCCAGCAGCCAAGAATTTTTTCGGGATTGGGACCAAGAGACCCAGTACTTC,CASSQEFFRDWDQETQYF
NA,TRBV7-8,NA,TRBJ2-6,TGTGCCAGCAGCTCCCTAGGCTCTGGGGCCAACGTCCTGACTTTC,CASSSLGSGANVLTF
NA,TRBV7-9,once,TRBJ2-2,TGTGCCAGCAGCGTCGGTCCAGGGAACACCGGGGAGCTGTTTTTT,CASSVGPGNTGELFF
NA,TRBV5-1,NA,TRBJ2-5,TGCGCCAGCAGCGCACAGGGAATCCAAGAGACCCAGTACTTC,CASSAQGIQETQYF
NA,TRBV27,NA,TRBJ2-5,TGTGCCAGCAGCCTATCCTGGGCCTCAGGGGAAGAGACCCAGTACTTC,CASSLSWASGEETQYF
TRBD1,TRBV2,NA,TRBJ1-4,TGTGCCAGCAGTGAAAAAGGGACAGGGTCGAGGAAACTGTTTTTT,CASSEKGTGSRKLFF
NA,TRBV2,NA,TRBJ1-2,TGTGCCAGCCTCCCAGAGGCTAACTATGGCTACACCTTC,CASLPEANYGYTF
TRBD2,TRBV7-9,NA,TRBJ2-1,TGTGCCAGCAGCCCCATTCCACTAGCGGCCTACTACAATGAGCAGTTCTTC,CASSPIPLAAYYNEQFF
NA,TRBV11-2,NA,TRBJ2-1,TGTGCCAGCAGCTTATATCTAGAAGGGATCAATGAGCAGTTCTTC,CASSLYLEGINEQFF
NA,TRBV13,few,TRBJ1-3,TGTGCCAGCAGCTTTGGAGTGAACACCATATATTTT,CASSFGVNTIYF
NA,TRBV11-2,NA,TRBJ1-4,TGTGCCAGCAGCATCGACCTGGAAAAACTGTTTTTT,CASSIDLEKLFF
NA,TRBV30,NA,TRBJ1-5,TGTGCCTGGAGTCCTAAGGCTAATCAGCCCCAGCATTTT,CAWSPKANQPQHF
NA,TRBV5-5,NA,TRBJ2-7,TGTGCCAGCAGCTTGAGGGGGGGTATTTCCTACGAGCAGTACTTC,CASSLRGGISYEQYF
NA,TRBV3-1/TRBV3-2,NA,TRBJ2-7,TGTGCCAGCAGCCAGGGTGACAGGTGGGGGGAGCAGTACTTC,CASSQGDRWGEQYF
NA,TRBV6-7,NA,TRBJ2-1,TGTGCCAGCAGTTACTGGACTCCTTTTGAGCAGTTCTTC,CASSYWTPFEQFF
NA,TRBV21-1,once,TRBJ2-3,TGTGCCAGCACCAGGACAGACCGCGCAGATACGCAGTATTTT,CASTRTDRADTQYF
TRBD2,TRBV5-5,once,TRBJ2-1,TGTGCCAGCAGCTTGTCCGGACTAGCGGTTGGGTCCGATGAGCAGTTCTTC,CASSLSGLAVGSDEQFF
NA,TRBV6-6,NA,TRBJ2-3,TGTGCCAGCAGTCAAAGGACAACCACAGATACGCAGTATTTT,CASSQRTTTDTQYF
NA,TRBV19,NA,TRBJ2-3,TGTGCCACTAGGGAGGGGGGAGATACGCAGTATTTT,CATREGGDTQYF
NA,TRBV2,NA,TRBJ1-2,TGTGCCAGCAGTGAACTGGGGCGTTATGGCTACACCTTC,CASSELGRYGYTF
NA,TRBV2,NA,TRBJ2-3,TGTGCCAGCAGGGAGATCACAGATACGCAGTATTTT,CASREITDTQYF
NA,TRBV3-1/TRBV3-2,NA,TRBJ1-6,TGTGCCAGCAGCCAAGGAGCGCCCGCCCCGCTAAATAATTCACCCCTCCACTTT,CASSQGAPAPLNNSPLHF
NA,TRBV12-3/TRBV12-4,NA,TRBJ2-3,TGTGCCAGCAGGGGGCCGACTACGCAGTATTTT,CASRGPTTQYF
TRBD2,TRBV3-1/TRBV3-2,NA,TRBJ2-1,TGTGCCAGTGAGACTAGCGGGAGACCCAATGAGCAGTTCTTC,CASETSGRPNEQFF
NA,TRBV2,few,TRBJ2-5,TGTGCCAGCGGTGGGGGTGGGGAGACCCAGTACTTC,CASGGGGETQYF
NA,TRBV3-1/TRBV3-2,NA,TRBJ2-7,TGTGCCAGCAGCCAAGATCCATCCTACGAGCAGTACTTC,CASSQDPSYEQYF
TRBD1,TRBV28,NA,TRBJ1-2,TGTGCCAGCAGTACCGACAGGGAGGCTTTGGATGGCTACACCTTC,CASSTDREALDGYTF
NA,TRBV27,few,TRBJ1-5,TGTGCCAGCAGTTTCGACAAGTATAGCAATCAGCCCCAGCATTTT,CASSFDKYSNQPQHF
NA,TRBV12-3/TRBV12-4,NA,TRBJ1-5,TGTGCCAGCAGGACTCTAAATCAGCCCCAGCATTTT,CASRTLNQPQHF
NA,TRBV19,NA,TRBJ1-5,TGTGCCAGTAGTGACAGGCCAGAAACGCCCCAGCATTTT,CASSDRPETPQHF
NA,TRBV4-3,NA,TRBJ1-3,TGCGCCAGCAGCCAGGTACAGGGTTTTAATGGAAACACCATATATTTT,CASSQVQGFNGNTIYF
NA,TRBV5-6,NA,TRBJ1-5,TGTGCCAGCAGCTTCCTGGGGGGCAGAGGCAATCAGCCCCAGCATTTT,CASSFLGGRGNQPQHF
NA,TRBV29-1,NA,TRBJ1-3,TGCAGCGTTGATACCTCTGGAAACACCATATATTTT,CSVDTSGNTIYF
NA,TRBV30,NA,TRBJ2-2,TGTGCCCACTCTAGTTATTACTTAGCGGAGAACACCGGGGAGCTGTTTTTT,CAHSSYYLAENTGELFF